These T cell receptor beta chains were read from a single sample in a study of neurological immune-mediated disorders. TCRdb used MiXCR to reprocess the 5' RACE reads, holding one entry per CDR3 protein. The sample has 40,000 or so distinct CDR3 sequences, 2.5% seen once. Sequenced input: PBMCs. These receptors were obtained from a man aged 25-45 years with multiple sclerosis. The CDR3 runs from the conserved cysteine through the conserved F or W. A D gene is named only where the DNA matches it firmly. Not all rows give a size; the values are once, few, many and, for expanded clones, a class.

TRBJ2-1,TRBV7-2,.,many,CASSFFRGESEQFF,TGTGCCAGCAGCTTCTTCAGGGGAGAGAGCGAGCAGTTCTTC
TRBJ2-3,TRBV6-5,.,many,CASSYSRDTQYF,TGTGCCAGCAGTTACTCGAGGGATACGCAGTATTTT
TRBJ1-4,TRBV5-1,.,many,CASSASGPQGEKLFF,TGCGCCAGCAGCGCCTCCGGGCCCCAGGGTGAAAAACTGTTTTTT
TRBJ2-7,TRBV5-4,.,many,CASSFGRGRGTYEQYF,TGTGCCAGCAGCTTTGGACGGGGCAGGGGAACCTACGAGCAGTACTTC
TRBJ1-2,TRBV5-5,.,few,CASSLSPTGGYGYTF,TGTGCCAGCAGCTTGTCCCCGACCGGAGGGTATGGCTACACCTTC
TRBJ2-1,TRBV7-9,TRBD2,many,CASSFSAGVSYNEQFF,TGTGCCAGCAGCTTTTCCGCGGGAGTATCCTACAATGAGCAGTTCTTC
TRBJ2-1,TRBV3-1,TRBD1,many,CASSLRTGGPSPHEQFF,TGTGCCAGCAGCCTACGGACAGGGGGCCCTTCACCCCATGAGCAGTTCTTC
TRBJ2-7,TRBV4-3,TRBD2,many,CASSQGGSGGPYEQYF,TGCGCCAGCAGCCAAGGGGGCAGCGGGGGACCCTACGAGCAGTACTTC
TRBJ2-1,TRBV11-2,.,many,CASSLERMDEQFF,TGTGCCAGCAGCTTAGAAAGGATGGATGAGCAGTTCTTC
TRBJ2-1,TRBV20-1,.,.,CSARGTGEVEQFF,TGCAGTGCTAGAGGAACAGGGGAGGTTGAGCAGTTCTTC
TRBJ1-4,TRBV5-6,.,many,CASSLDLLDEKLFF,TGTGCCAGCAGCTTGGATCTACTCGATGAAAAACTGTTTTTT
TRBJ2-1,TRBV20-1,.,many,CSARPIRDYNEQFF,TGCAGTGCTAGACCCATTAGGGATTACAATGAGCAGTTCTTC
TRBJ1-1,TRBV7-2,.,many,CASSPRLSNTEAFF,TGTGCCAGCAGCCCACGACTCTCGAACACTGAAGCTTTCTTT
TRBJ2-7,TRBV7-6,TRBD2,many,CASSPIAGGAYEQYF,TGTGCCAGCAGTCCCATAGCGGGAGGGGCCTACGAGCAGTACTTC
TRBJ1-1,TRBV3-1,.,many,CASSQVAGTEAFF,TGTGCCAGCAGCCAAGTGGCGGGAACTGAAGCTTTCTTT
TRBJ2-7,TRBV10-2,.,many,CASNVRGETYEQYF,TGCGCCAGCAACGTTCGAGGGGAAACCTACGAGCAGTACTTC
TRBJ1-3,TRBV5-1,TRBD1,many,CASSSGQGSSGNTIYF,TGCGCCAGCAGTTCAGGACAGGGAAGCTCTGGAAACACCATATATTTT
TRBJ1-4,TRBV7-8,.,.,CASRPGAGNEKLFF,TGTGCCAGCAGGCCGGGCGCGGGGAATGAAAAACTGTTTTTT
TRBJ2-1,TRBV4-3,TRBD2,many,CASSQKAGGSYNEQFF,TGCGCCAGCAGCCAAAAAGCGGGAGGGTCCTACAATGAGCAGTTCTTC
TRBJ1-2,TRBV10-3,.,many,CAISEDSYGYTF,TGTGCCATCAGTGAAGACAGTTATGGCTACACCTTC
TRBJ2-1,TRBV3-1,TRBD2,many,CASSQVTSSGDHEQFF,TGTGCCAGCAGCCAAGTAACGTCTAGCGGGGACCATGAGCAGTTCTTC
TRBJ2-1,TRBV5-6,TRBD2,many,CASSLAGGSAYNEQFF,TGTGCCAGCAGCTTGGCTGGCGGGAGTGCCTACAATGAGCAGTTCTTC
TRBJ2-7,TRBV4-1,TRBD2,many,CASSQGGAGDREQYF,TGCGCCAGCAGCCAAGGTGGAGCGGGGGATCGAGAGCAGTACTTC
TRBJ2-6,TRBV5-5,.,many,CASSLVPEGSGANVLTF,TGTGCCAGCAGCTTGGTGCCGGAGGGCTCTGGGGCCAACGTCCTGACTTTC
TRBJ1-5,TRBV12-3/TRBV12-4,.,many,CASTFGGDQPQHF,TGTGCCAGCACCTTCGGAGGGGATCAGCCCCAGCATTTT
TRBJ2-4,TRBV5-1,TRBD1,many,CASSLGTGKNIQYF,TGCGCCAGCAGCTTGGGGACAGGAAAAAACATTCAGTACTTC
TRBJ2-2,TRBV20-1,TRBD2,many,CSAKLIRAGALDTGELFF,TGCAGTGCTAAACTCATTCGAGCGGGAGCCCTGGACACCGGGGAGCTGTTTTTT
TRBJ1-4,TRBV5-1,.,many,CASSFRGGSEKLFF,TGCGCCAGCAGCTTTAGAGGGGGGAGTGAAAAACTGTTTTTT